Listed below are T cell receptor beta chains from one sample, sequenced in a study of early T cells in non-severe SARS-CoV-2 infection. TCRdb redid the calling of the 5' RACE reads with MiXCR, one entry per CDR3 protein. The sample consists of 95,000 to 100,000 distinct CDR3 sequences, roughly 13% of them appearing once. Sequenced sample: whole blood. The source of these receptors is an adult who was a healthcare worker with PCR-confirmed SARS-CoV-2 infection or an uninfected control (not recorded which). The CDR3 runs from the conserved cysteine through the conserved F or W. The D gene is left open where the match is weak. Only part of the rows carry a size: once, few, many, or a class if the clone is expanded.

cdr3_nt: TGTGCCAGGGGGGGATTGAATGAGCAGTTCTTC
cdr3_aa: CARGGLNEQFF
cdr3_length: 11
j_call: TRBJ2-1
v_call: TRBV2
clone_size: few
d_call: NA

cdr3_nt: TGTGCCAGCAGCTCCCGACAGGGTGGTGAAAAACTGTTTTTT
cdr3_aa: CASSSRQGGEKLFF
cdr3_length: 14
j_call: TRBJ1-4
v_call: TRBV5-4
clone_size: many
d_call: TRBD1

cdr3_nt: TGTGCCAGCAGTTTACGGAGTAGGACTGAAGCTTTCTTT
cdr3_aa: CASSLRSRTEAFF
cdr3_length: 13
j_call: TRBJ1-1
v_call: TRBV12-3/TRBV12-4
clone_size: many
d_call: NA

cdr3_nt: TGTGCCAGCAGAAACTACCCGGGACAGGGGGCTGCTGGGGCCAACGTCCTGACTTTC
cdr3_aa: CASRNYPGQGAAGANVLTF
cdr3_length: 19
j_call: TRBJ2-6
v_call: TRBV11-2
clone_size: NA
d_call: TRBD1

cdr3_nt: TGTGCCAGCAGTTTCCGAGGGGCCGGGGAGCTGTTTTTT
cdr3_aa: CASSFRGAGELFF
cdr3_length: 13
j_call: TRBJ2-2
v_call: TRBV12-3/TRBV12-4
clone_size: NA
d_call: NA

cdr3_nt: TGCAGTGCTAGAGATGTAGCGAGCAGTGGTGGCTACACCTTC
cdr3_aa: CSARDVASSGGYTF
cdr3_length: 14
j_call: TRBJ1-2
v_call: TRBV20-1
clone_size: few
d_call: NA

cdr3_nt: TGCAGTGCTAGAGATACACCAGCGGGAGTGGAGACCCAGTACTTC
cdr3_aa: CSARDTPAGVETQYF
cdr3_length: 15
j_call: TRBJ2-5
v_call: TRBV20-1
clone_size: few
d_call: TRBD2

cdr3_nt: TGTGCCAGCAGCCTGACAGGGGGACGGGAGCAGTTCTTC
cdr3_aa: CASSLTGGREQFF
cdr3_length: 13
j_call: TRBJ2-1
v_call: TRBV11-3
clone_size: few
d_call: TRBD1

cdr3_nt: TGTGCCAGCTCACCTCCGGAACTCCAAGAGACCCAGTACTTC
cdr3_aa: CASSPPELQETQYF
cdr3_length: 14
j_call: TRBJ2-5
v_call: TRBV18
clone_size: few
d_call: NA

cdr3_nt: TGTGCCATCAGCCATATCCGAGACTATGGCTACACCTTC
cdr3_aa: CAISHIRDYGYTF
cdr3_length: 13
j_call: TRBJ1-2
v_call: TRBV10-3
clone_size: NA
d_call: NA

cdr3_nt: TGTGCCAGCAGCTTAAGACGGGCCGGAAGGAACACTGAAGCTTTCTTT
cdr3_aa: CASSLRRAGRNTEAFF
cdr3_length: 16
j_call: TRBJ1-1
v_call: TRBV7-6
clone_size: few
d_call: NA

cdr3_nt: TGTGCCACTAGCAAGGGGGGGTTTTACCCCGGGGAGCTGTTTTTT
cdr3_aa: CATSKGGFYPGELFF
cdr3_length: 15
j_call: TRBJ2-2
v_call: TRBV9
clone_size: NA
d_call: NA

cdr3_nt: TGTGCCACCAGCAGGGGCGACAGGACTTACACTGAAGCTTTCTTT
cdr3_aa: CATSRGDRTYTEAFF
cdr3_length: 15
j_call: TRBJ1-1
v_call: TRBV15
clone_size: NA
d_call: NA

cdr3_nt: TGTGCCAGCAGTTCACTTACCTCGGGACAGGGGCCAGAGACCCAGTACTTC
cdr3_aa: CASSSLTSGQGPETQYF
cdr3_length: 17
j_call: TRBJ2-5
v_call: TRBV28
clone_size: NA
d_call: TRBD1

cdr3_nt: TGTGCCAGCAGTGGAGTAGCGGGGGCCGGAACCGGGGAGCTGTTTTTT
cdr3_aa: CASSGVAGAGTGELFF
cdr3_length: 16
j_call: TRBJ2-2
v_call: TRBV6-1
clone_size: medium-sized
d_call: TRBD2

cdr3_nt: TGTGCCAGCAGCCACCTGGTGGGGGGACAGCCCCAGCATTTT
cdr3_aa: CASSHLVGGQPQHF
cdr3_length: 14
j_call: TRBJ1-5
v_call: TRBV28
clone_size: NA
d_call: NA

cdr3_nt: TGTGCCAGCAGTTACACGCGGGACAGGGGGCTGGATACGCAGTATTTT
cdr3_aa: CASSYTRDRGLDTQYF
cdr3_length: 16
j_call: TRBJ2-3
v_call: TRBV6-5
clone_size: NA
d_call: TRBD1

cdr3_nt: TGTGCCAGCTCACCACCAACTAGCGTCTCCTACAATGAGCAGTTCTTC
cdr3_aa: CASSPPTSVSYNEQFF
cdr3_length: 16
j_call: TRBJ2-1
v_call: TRBV18
clone_size: many
d_call: TRBD2

cdr3_nt: TGCAGCACCACCGGGACAGGTTCGCGAACGAACACTGAAGCTTTCTTT
cdr3_aa: CSTTGTGSRTNTEAFF
cdr3_length: 16
j_call: TRBJ1-1
v_call: TRBV29-1
clone_size: many
d_call: TRBD1

cdr3_nt: TGTGCCAGCAGTCGCCAGCCCGGGACAGGGTATTCACCCCTCCACTTT
cdr3_aa: CASSRQPGTGYSPLHF
cdr3_length: 16
j_call: TRBJ1-6
v_call: TRBV6-5
clone_size: few
d_call: TRBD1

cdr3_nt: TGTGCCAGCAGTTTATCCCCTAGCGGGGGGTCCACAGATACGCAGTATTTT
cdr3_aa: CASSLSPSGGSTDTQYF
cdr3_length: 17
j_call: TRBJ2-3
v_call: TRBV27
clone_size: many
d_call: TRBD2

cdr3_nt: TGTGCCACCATGGGGCAGGGGAGCAATCAGCCCCAGCATTTT
cdr3_aa: CATMGQGSNQPQHF
cdr3_length: 14
j_call: TRBJ1-5
v_call: TRBV6-5
clone_size: many
d_call: NA

cdr3_nt: TGCAGCGTTGGGGAGGCGGGCTATGGCTACACCTTC
cdr3_aa: CSVGEAGYGYTF
cdr3_length: 12
j_call: TRBJ1-2
v_call: TRBV29-1
clone_size: few
d_call: NA

cdr3_nt: TGTGCCAGCAGCTTAGGGGGTAGCGGCGCCTACGAGCAGTACTTC
cdr3_aa: CASSLGGSGAYEQYF
cdr3_length: 15
j_call: TRBJ2-7
v_call: TRBV11-2
clone_size: many
d_call: NA

cdr3_nt: TGTGCCAGCAGCCTCCGGGACCCTGGCGGTTCACCCCTCCACTTT
cdr3_aa: CASSLRDPGGSPLHF
cdr3_length: 15
j_call: TRBJ1-6
v_call: TRBV12-3/TRBV12-4
clone_size: few
d_call: NA

cdr3_nt: TGCAGTGCTAACGGGAAAGAGACCCAGTACTTC
cdr3_aa: CSANGKETQYF
cdr3_length: 11
j_call: TRBJ2-5
v_call: TRBV20-1
clone_size: NA
d_call: NA

cdr3_nt: TGTGCCAGTGCCCCGACAAGCTCCTACAATGAGCAGTTCTTC
cdr3_aa: CASAPTSSYNEQFF
cdr3_length: 14
j_call: TRBJ2-1
v_call: TRBV19
clone_size: few
d_call: NA

cdr3_nt: TGTGCCAGCAGCCCGAGAAACACCATATATTTT
cdr3_aa: CASSPRNTIYF
cdr3_length: 11
j_call: TRBJ1-3
v_call: TRBV12-3/TRBV12-4
clone_size: many
d_call: NA

cdr3_nt: TGTGCCAGCAGCCGGAGACAGTTTAATCAGCCCCAGCATTTT
cdr3_aa: CASSRRQFNQPQHF
cdr3_length: 14
j_call: TRBJ1-5
v_call: TRBV5-6
clone_size: NA
d_call: NA

cdr3_nt: TGTGCCAGCAGTCCGCTGGACAAGACCTACGAGCAGTACTTC
cdr3_aa: CASSPLDKTYEQYF
cdr3_length: 14
j_call: TRBJ2-7
v_call: TRBV28
clone_size: many
d_call: NA

cdr3_nt: TGCGCCAGCAGTGAGTCAACGACAGGGCCTTACAATGAGCAGTTCTTC
cdr3_aa: CASSESTTGPYNEQFF
cdr3_length: 16
j_call: TRBJ2-1
v_call: TRBV10-2
clone_size: few
d_call: TRBD1

cdr3_nt: TGCGCCAGCAGCCAAGATCGCGGGTACGAGCAGTACTTC
cdr3_aa: CASSQDRGYEQYF
cdr3_length: 13
j_call: TRBJ2-7
v_call: TRBV4-3
clone_size: many
d_call: NA

cdr3_nt: TGTGCCAGCTCACCTACGGGGAAAGGGACTGAAGCTTTCTTT
cdr3_aa: CASSPTGKGTEAFF
cdr3_length: 14
j_call: TRBJ1-1
v_call: TRBV18
clone_size: many
d_call: NA

cdr3_nt: TGTGCCAGCAGCTTAGAAGGGCATTCACCCCTCCACTTT
cdr3_aa: CASSLEGHSPLHF
cdr3_length: 13
j_call: TRBJ1-6
v_call: TRBV7-9
clone_size: NA
d_call: NA

cdr3_nt: TGTGCCAGCAGCGGGTCGACCGGGACCGGGACGTCACCCCTCCACTTT
cdr3_aa: CASSGSTGTGTSPLHF
cdr3_length: 16
j_call: TRBJ1-6
v_call: TRBV7-6
clone_size: many
d_call: NA

cdr3_nt: TGTGCCAGCAGTTTTCGTGGGGGAGCCTGGTGGGAGACCCAGTACTTC
cdr3_aa: CASSFRGGAWWETQYF
cdr3_length: 16
j_call: TRBJ2-5
v_call: TRBV27
clone_size: NA
d_call: NA

cdr3_nt: TGCAGTGCTAGGGAGTCCAGGAACACTGAAGCTTTCTTT
cdr3_aa: CSARESRNTEAFF
cdr3_length: 13
j_call: TRBJ1-1
v_call: TRBV20-1
clone_size: NA
d_call: NA

cdr3_nt: TGTGCCACCAGCTCGTGGACAGGGTCCTATAATTCACCCCTCCACTTT
cdr3_aa: CATSSWTGSYNSPLHF
cdr3_length: 16
j_call: TRBJ1-6
v_call: TRBV15
clone_size: few
d_call: TRBD1

cdr3_nt: TGCAGCGTTGCCCCCACCTATAATTCACCCCTCCACTTT
cdr3_aa: CSVAPTYNSPLHF
cdr3_length: 13
j_call: TRBJ1-6
v_call: TRBV29-1
clone_size: few
d_call: NA

cdr3_nt: TGTGCCAGCAGTTTACCCAGGAGCGGGGGGGACAATGAGCAGTTCTTC
cdr3_aa: CASSLPRSGGDNEQFF
cdr3_length: 16
j_call: TRBJ2-1
v_call: TRBV12-3/TRBV12-4
clone_size: NA
d_call: TRBD2

cdr3_nt: TGTGCCAGCAGTTCCGGCACTCGGTATACGAACACTGAAGCTTTCTTT
cdr3_aa: CASSSGTRYTNTEAFF
cdr3_length: 16
j_call: TRBJ1-1
v_call: TRBV6-2/TRBV6-3
clone_size: many
d_call: NA

cdr3_nt: TGTGCCAGCAGCGCTACTAGGGCGGGGGAGCAGTTCTTC
cdr3_aa: CASSATRAGEQFF
cdr3_length: 13
j_call: TRBJ2-1
v_call: TRBV2
clone_size: NA
d_call: NA

cdr3_nt: TGTGCCAGCAGCTTAGACAGGGGGCAAAATTTCGATGAGCAGTTCTTC
cdr3_aa: CASSLDRGQNFDEQFF
cdr3_length: 16
j_call: TRBJ2-1
v_call: TRBV5-8
clone_size: NA
d_call: TRBD1

cdr3_nt: TGTGCCAGCAGCTTGGTACGGCGGGCAAGCTCCTACGAGCAGTACTTC
cdr3_aa: CASSLVRRASSYEQYF
cdr3_length: 16
j_call: TRBJ2-7
v_call: TRBV5-5
clone_size: many
d_call: NA

cdr3_nt: TGTGCCAGCAGCCCCGCCGGAGGCACTGAAGCTTTCTTT
cdr3_aa: CASSPAGGTEAFF
cdr3_length: 13
j_call: TRBJ1-1
v_call: TRBV28
clone_size: NA
d_call: NA

cdr3_nt: TGTGCCAGCAGTGATCGGTGGCCCCAGCCCCAGCATTTT
cdr3_aa: CASSDRWPQPQHF
cdr3_length: 13
j_call: TRBJ1-5
v_call: TRBV6-1
clone_size: many
d_call: NA

cdr3_nt: TGCAGCGTCCGCGGGCCGGGGGGGCAGCCAGATACGCAGTATTTT
cdr3_aa: CSVRGPGGQPDTQYF
cdr3_length: 15
j_call: TRBJ2-3
v_call: TRBV29-1
clone_size: few
d_call: TRBD2